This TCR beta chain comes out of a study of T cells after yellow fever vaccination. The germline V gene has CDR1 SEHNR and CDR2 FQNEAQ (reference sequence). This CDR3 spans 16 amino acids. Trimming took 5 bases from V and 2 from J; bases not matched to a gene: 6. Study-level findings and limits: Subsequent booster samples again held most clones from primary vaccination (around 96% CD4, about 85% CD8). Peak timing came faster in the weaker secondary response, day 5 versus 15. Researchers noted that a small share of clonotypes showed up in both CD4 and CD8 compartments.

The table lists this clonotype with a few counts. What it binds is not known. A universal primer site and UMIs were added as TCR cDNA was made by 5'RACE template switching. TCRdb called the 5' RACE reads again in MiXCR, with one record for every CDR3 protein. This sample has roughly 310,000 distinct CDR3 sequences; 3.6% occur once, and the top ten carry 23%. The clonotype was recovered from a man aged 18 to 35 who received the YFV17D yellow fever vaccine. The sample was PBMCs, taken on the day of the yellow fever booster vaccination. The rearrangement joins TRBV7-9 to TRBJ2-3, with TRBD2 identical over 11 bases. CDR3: CASSHIAGGHTDTQYF. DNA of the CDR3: TGTGCCAGCAGCCATATAGCGGGGGGGCACACAGATACGCAGTATTTT.